Each of the 3 T cell receptor beta chains below was sequenced from the same sample in a study of cytomegalovirus exposure and HLA in healthy donors. Primers included in the PCR were 60 Vbeta and 13 Jbeta primers. Assay: immunoSEQ multiplex PCR; the TCRdb copy retains only in-frame clones and omits some. The sample gives roughly 170,000 clones, 70% to 85% of which show up once; under 1.5% is in the top ten. Sequencing used PBMCs. These TCRs come from a girl aged 2 to 10 in good health and CMV-seropositive.

The gene calls are TRBV9 and TRBJ2-2, with D possibly being TRBD1 (6 bases). V was cut by 0 bases and J by 5 bases, with 11 bases left in between. Looked up from germline, CDR1 is SGDLS and CDR2 is YYNGEE. The CDR3 is 15 amino acids. CDR3 sequence (DNA): TGTGCCAGCAGCGTAGGGGGCCAGGGGACCGGGGAGCTGTTTTTT. Its protein is CASSVGGQGTGELFF. Based on the CDR3 plus reference TRBV9 and TRBJ2-2, the full variable domain is DSGVTQTPKHLITATGQRVTLRCSPRSGDLSVYWYQQSLDQGLQFLIQYYNGEERAKGNILERFSAQQFPDLHSELNLSSLELGDSALYFCASSVGGQGTGELFFGEGSRLTVL.

This clone was picked up one time. The chain employs TRBV28 and TRBJ1-5; tentative D call: TRBD1 (5 bases). This CDR3 comprises 16 residues. Germline CDR1 is MDHEN and CDR2 is SYDVKM. V was pared by 5 bases and J by 7 bases, with 21 bases between. This CDR3 reads CASSILGTGTYQPQHF. The DNA for the CDR3 is TGTGCCAGCAGTATACTAGGGACTGGGACTTACCAGCCCCAGCATTTT.

V is TRBV5-1 and J is TRBJ2-3; 7 bases are a match to TRBD2. Trimming at V came to 0 bases and at J to 5 bases, leaving 3 bases not matched to a gene. The germline CDR1 and CDR2 sequences are SGHRS and YFSETQ. CDR3 length: 14 residues. CDR3 nucleotides: TGCGCCAGCAGCTTGGCCGGCGGGGGAGATACGCAGTATTTT. Translating gives CASSLAGGGDTQYF. Full variable domain (rest looked up from reference TRBV5-1 and TRBJ2-3): KAGVTQTPRYLIKTRGQQVTLSCSPISGHRSVSWYQQTPGQGLQFLFEYFSETQRNKGNFPGRFSGRQFSNSRSEMNVSTLELGDSALYLCASSLAGGGDTQYFGPGTRLTVL.